The 13 T cell receptor beta chains in this list originate from one sample, sequenced in a study of blood T cell repertoires in COVID-19. Generated by immunoSEQ multiplex PCR, the TCRdb table keeps only in-frame clones and is missing some. Found here are fewer than 500,000 clones, roughly 88% of them singletons; the top ten hold 1.4%. The sequenced sample was peripheral blood. The source is a woman in her 30s with active or convalescent COVID-19.

The chain joins TRBV5-5 to TRBJ1-3, with TRBD1 as a possible D gene (6 bases). The V gene's germline CDR1 is SGHKS and CDR2 YYEKEE (reference sequence). CDR3 length equals 15 residues. Trimming left V 0 bases short and J 4 bases short, with 11 bases between. DNA of the CDR3: TGTGCCAGCAGCTTGGACAGGGTGTCCGGAAACACCATATATTTT. Its protein product is CASSLDRVSGNTIYF.

This chain joins TRBV15 and TRBJ2-6, with D possibly being TRBD1 (6 bases). V shed 4 bases and J shed 4 bases, with 17 bases lying between them. CDR3 length: 17 amino acids. CDR1 and CDR2 (germline): LNHNV, YYDKDF (reference sequence). The CDR3 protein is CATSTASGTMGANVLTF. The CDR3 region has the DNA TGTGCCACCAGCACCGCCTCCGGGACAATGGGGGCCAACGTCCTGACTTTC.

The chain uses TRBV10-3 and TRBJ1-2, with D possibly being TRBD1 (6 bases). This CDR3 has 12 residues. Germline V gives CDR1 ENHRY, CDR2 SYGVKD. With 11 bases removed from V and 4 bases from J, the gap between germline ends came to 14 bases. The DNA of the CDR3 is TGTGCCCAGTCAGAGGACAGCTATGGCTACACCTTC. This codes for CAQSEDSYGYTF.

This chain uses TRBV6-2 or TRBV6-3 with TRBJ2-7, with D tentatively TRBD2 (5 bases). The CDR3 runs 15 residues. V lost 0 bases and J lost 2, with 11 bases in between. Germline loops: CDR1 MNHEY, CDR2 SVGEGT. CDR3 DNA sequence: TGTGCCAGCAGTTACTCAATCGGGGTTGCCTACGAGCAGTACTTC. Amino acid sequence: CASSYSIGVAYEQYF.

This chain links TRBV6-5 with TRBJ1-3, with D perhaps TRBD1 (5 bases). V dropped 4 bases and J dropped 0 bases, with 13 bases sitting between them. From germline, CDR1 is MNHEY and CDR2 SVGAGI. CDR3 length equals 16 residues. The CDR3 sequence: CASSLSGGNSGNTIYF. The CDR3 nucleotides are TGTGCCAGCAGTTTAAGCGGGGGAAACTCTGGAAACACCATATATTTT.

The chain recombines TRBV6-5 with TRBJ1-1; D gene uncertain. Germline CDR1 is MNHEY and CDR2 is SVGAGI. Trimming shortened V by 3 bases and J by 1 base, and 6 bases separated the two germline ends. The CDR3 extends over 13 amino acids. The CDR3 DNA sequence: TGTGCCAGCAGTTATGAGGAGAACACTGAAGCTTTCTTT. This translates into CASSYEENTEAFF.

This chain joins TRBV19 and TRBJ1-1, with D uncertain. The CDR3 spans 14 residues. V was cut by 1 base and J by 5 bases, with 11 bases left in between. Germline assignment: CDR1 LNHDA and CDR2 SQIVND (reference sequence). Here the CDR3 reads CASSIGAGRTEAFF. CDR3 bases: TGTGCCAGTAGTATAGGGGCAGGAAGAACTGAAGCTTTCTTT.

The chain has TRBV5-1 and TRBJ2-5; TRBD1 matches at 9 bases. The CDR3 loop spans 15 amino acids. V was pared by 4 bases and J by 2 bases, with 6 bases of the junction left unmatched. The germline V gene encodes CDR1 SGHRS and CDR2 YFSETQ. The CDR3: CASSATGGSQETQYF. DNA for the CDR3: TGCGCCAGCAGCGCCACAGGGGGCTCACAAGAGACCCAGTACTTC.

The chain joins TRBV12-5 to TRBJ2-1; TRBD2 matches 11 bases. Germline CDR1 reads LGHNT; CDR2 reads FRNRAP. This CDR3 has 15 residues. V shed 3 bases and J 4 bases; nucleotides not matched to a gene: 2. DNA for the CDR3: TGTGCTAGTGGTTTCACTAGCGGGGGATACAATGAGCAGTTCTTC. This encodes CASGFTSGGYNEQFF.

This chain joins TRBV27 and TRBJ1-2; 8 positions match TRBD1. Germline values: CDR1 MNHEY, CDR2 SMNVEV (reference sequence). The CDR3 is 16 residues long. After removal of 5 bases from V and 5 bases from J, the junction contained 13 bases not matched to a gene. The CDR3 nucleotides read TGTGCCAGCAGTCATATAGTCGCAGGGGGCTGGTATGGCTACACCTTC. Translated: CASSHIVAGGWYGYTF.

The rearrangement links TRBV6-5 to TRBJ1-3; 11 bases agree with TRBD1. Trimming removed 2 bases from V and 14 bases from J; junction bases left unmatched: 11. CDR1 MNHEY and CDR2 SVGAGI come from the germline V gene. The CDR3 spans 15 residues. The CDR3 coding sequence is TGTGCCAGCAGTTACAATATACCGGGACAGGGGGACCTATATTTT. The encoded protein is CASSYNIPGQGDLYF.

V is TRBV19 and J is TRBJ2-5; 13 nucleotides agree with TRBD2. J lost 0 bases, V lost 3 bases, and 4 bases had no gene match. Germline-derived CDR1 and CDR2 are LNHDA and SQIVND (reference sequence). This CDR3 comprises 17 residues. The CDR3 sequence is CASSMTGTSGNQETQYF. The CDR3 DNA follows: TGTGCCAGTAGTATGACTGGGACTAGCGGGAACCAAGAGACCCAGTACTTC.

The V call is TRBV2, the J call TRBJ1-5, with D possibly matching TRBD1 (5 bases). Germline CDR1 and CDR2: SNHLY and FYNNEI. V shed 4 bases and J shed 5 bases, with 9 bases lying between them. The CDR3 spans 13 residues. CDR3: CASSVGGDQPQHF. DNA of the CDR3: TGTGCCAGCAGTGTCGGGGGAGATCAGCCCCAGCATTTT.